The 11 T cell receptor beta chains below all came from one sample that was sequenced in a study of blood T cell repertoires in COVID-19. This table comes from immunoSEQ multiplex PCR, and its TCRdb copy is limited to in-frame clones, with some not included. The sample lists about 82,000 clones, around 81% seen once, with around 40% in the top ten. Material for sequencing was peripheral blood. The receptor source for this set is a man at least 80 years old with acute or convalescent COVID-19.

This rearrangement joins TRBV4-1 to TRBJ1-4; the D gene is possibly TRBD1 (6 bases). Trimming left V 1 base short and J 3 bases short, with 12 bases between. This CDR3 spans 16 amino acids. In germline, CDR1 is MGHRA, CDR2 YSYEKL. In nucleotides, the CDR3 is TGCGCCAGCAGCCAAGTAGGGGGGGCAGCTAATGAAAAACTGTTTTTT. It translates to CASSQVGGAANEKLFF.

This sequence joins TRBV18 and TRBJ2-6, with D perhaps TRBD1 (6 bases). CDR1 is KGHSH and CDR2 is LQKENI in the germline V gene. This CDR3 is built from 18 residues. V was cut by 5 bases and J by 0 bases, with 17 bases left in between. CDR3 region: CASSVQGTFGSGANVLTF. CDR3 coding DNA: TGTGCCAGCTCAGTACAGGGTACCTTTGGCTCTGGGGCCAACGTCCTGACTTTC.

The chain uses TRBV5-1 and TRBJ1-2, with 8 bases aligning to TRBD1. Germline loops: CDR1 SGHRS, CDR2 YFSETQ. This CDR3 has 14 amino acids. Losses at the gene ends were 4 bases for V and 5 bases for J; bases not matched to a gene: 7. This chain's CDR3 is CASSTGTGRYGYTF. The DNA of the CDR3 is TGCGCCAGCAGCACTGGGACAGGACGATATGGCTACACCTTC.

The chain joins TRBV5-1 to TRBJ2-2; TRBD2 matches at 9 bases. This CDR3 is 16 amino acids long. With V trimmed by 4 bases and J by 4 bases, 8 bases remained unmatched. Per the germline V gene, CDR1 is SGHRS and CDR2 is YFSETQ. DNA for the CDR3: TGCGCCAGCAGCCAAAGACTAGCGGAGTCCACCGGGGAGCTGTTTTTT. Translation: CASSQRLAESTGELFF.

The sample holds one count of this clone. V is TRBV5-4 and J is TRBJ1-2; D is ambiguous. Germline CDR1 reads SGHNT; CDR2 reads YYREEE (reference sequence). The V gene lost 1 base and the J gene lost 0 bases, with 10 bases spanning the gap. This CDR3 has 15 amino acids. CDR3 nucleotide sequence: TGTGCCAGCAGCTTGCGCCTTACAGCTAACTATGGCTACACCTTC. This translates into CASSLRLTANYGYTF. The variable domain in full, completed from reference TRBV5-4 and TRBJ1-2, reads ETGVTQSPTHLIKTRGQQVTLRCSSQSGHNTVSWYQQALGQGPQFIFQYYREEENGRGNFPPRFSGLQFPNYSSELNVNALELDDSALYLCASSLRLTANYGYTFGSGTRLTVV.

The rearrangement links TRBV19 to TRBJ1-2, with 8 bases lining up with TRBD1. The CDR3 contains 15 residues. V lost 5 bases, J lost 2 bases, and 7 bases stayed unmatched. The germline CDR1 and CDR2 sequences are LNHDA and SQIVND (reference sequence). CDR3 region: CASSAARGQNYGYTF. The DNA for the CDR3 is TGTGCCAGTAGTGCAGCCAGGGGGCAGAACTATGGCTACACCTTC.

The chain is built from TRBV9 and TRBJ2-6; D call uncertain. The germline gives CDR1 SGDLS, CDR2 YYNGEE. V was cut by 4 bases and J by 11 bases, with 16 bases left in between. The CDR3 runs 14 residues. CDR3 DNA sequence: TGTGCCAGCAGCCCCAGGCCCTCCTCCTACGTCCTGACTTTC. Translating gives CASSPRPSSYVLTF. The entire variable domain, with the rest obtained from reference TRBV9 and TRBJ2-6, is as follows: DSGVTQTPKHLITATGQRVTLRCSPRSGDLSVYWYQQSLDQGLQFLIQYYNGEERAKGNILERFSAQQFPDLHSELNLSSLELGDSALYFCASSPRPSSYVLTFGAGSRLTVL.

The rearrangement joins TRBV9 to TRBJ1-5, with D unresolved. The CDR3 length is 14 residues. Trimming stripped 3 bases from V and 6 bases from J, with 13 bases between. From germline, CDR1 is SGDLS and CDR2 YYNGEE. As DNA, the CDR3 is TGTGCCAGCAGCGCGAGACATGAGGGTCAGCCCCAGCATTTT. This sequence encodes CASSARHEGQPQHF.

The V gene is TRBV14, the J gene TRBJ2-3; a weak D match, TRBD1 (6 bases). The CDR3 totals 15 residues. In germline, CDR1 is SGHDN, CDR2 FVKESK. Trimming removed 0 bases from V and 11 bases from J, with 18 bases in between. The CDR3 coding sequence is TGTGCCAGCAGCCAAGATTTGACGCCGGGCAGGGGGCAGTATTTT. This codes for CASSQDLTPGRGQYF. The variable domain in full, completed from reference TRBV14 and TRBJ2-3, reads EAGVTQFPSHSVIEKGQTVTLRCDPISGHDNLYWYRRVMGKEIKFLLHFVKESKQDESGMPNNRFLAERTGGTYSTLKVQPAELEDSGVYFCASSQDLTPGRGQYFGPGTRLTVL.

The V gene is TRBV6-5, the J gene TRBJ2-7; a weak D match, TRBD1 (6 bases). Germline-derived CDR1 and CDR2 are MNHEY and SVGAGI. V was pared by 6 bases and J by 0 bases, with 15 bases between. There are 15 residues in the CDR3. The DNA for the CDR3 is TGTGCCAGCAGACGCTCGACAGGTAGCTCCTACGAGCAGTACTTC. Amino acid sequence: CASRRSTGSSYEQYF.

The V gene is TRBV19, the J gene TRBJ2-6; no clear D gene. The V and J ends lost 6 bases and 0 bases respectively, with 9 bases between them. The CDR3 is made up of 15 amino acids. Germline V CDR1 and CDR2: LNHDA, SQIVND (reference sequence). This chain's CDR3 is CASSVFLSGANVLTF. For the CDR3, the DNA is TGTGCCAGTAGCGTTTTCCTCTCTGGGGCCAACGTCCTGACTTTC.